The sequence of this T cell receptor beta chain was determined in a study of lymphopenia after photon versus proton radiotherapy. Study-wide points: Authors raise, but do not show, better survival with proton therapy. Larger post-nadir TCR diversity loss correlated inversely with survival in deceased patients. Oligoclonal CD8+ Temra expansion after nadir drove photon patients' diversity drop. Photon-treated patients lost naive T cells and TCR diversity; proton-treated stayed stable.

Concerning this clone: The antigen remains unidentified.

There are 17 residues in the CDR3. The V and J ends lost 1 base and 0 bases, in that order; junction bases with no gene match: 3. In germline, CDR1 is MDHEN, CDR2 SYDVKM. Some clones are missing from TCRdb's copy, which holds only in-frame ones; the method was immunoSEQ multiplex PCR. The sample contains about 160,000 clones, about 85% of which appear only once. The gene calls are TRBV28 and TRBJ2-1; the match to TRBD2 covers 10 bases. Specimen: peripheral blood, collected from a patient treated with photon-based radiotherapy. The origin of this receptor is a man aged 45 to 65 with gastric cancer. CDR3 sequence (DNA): TGTGCCAGCAGTTTATCTAGCGGGAGCAGCTCCTACAATGAGCAGTTCTTC. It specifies CASSLSSGSSSYNEQFF.